This entry lists 18 T cell receptor beta chains sequenced from one sample in a study of regulatory T cells in long-lasting Graves disease. Arm-PCR of CDR3 regions with iRepertoire HTBI primers generated TCR beta libraries. TCRdb reprocessed the multiplex PCR reads via MiXCR and lists one record per CDR3 protein. The repertoire has 350,000 to 500,000 distinct CDR3 sequences, 14% of them found once; the top ten carry approximately 15%. Time point reported: newly diagnosed GD, antithyroid drugs for less than 3 months. TCR sequences were obtained from RNA taken from PBMCs. These records were also assigned to another study, of T cells in Graves' hyperthyroidism and ophthalmopathy.

This material consisted of peripheral blood mononuclear cells (PBMCs), taken at new diagnosis, from a patient treated with antithyroid drugs. These TCRs come from a woman between 45 and 65 years old with Graves disease.

This clonotype was seen only a few times. The chain links TRBV6-2 or TRBV6-3 to TRBJ1-3; possible D gene TRBD1, 5 bases. CDR3 length: 16 residues. Trimming shortened V by 5 bases and J by 0 bases, and 14 bases separated the two germline ends. Germline V gene sequence: CDR1 MNHEY, CDR2 SVGEGT. The CDR3 loop reads CASSVRDGISGNTIYF. In DNA, the CDR3 is TGTGCCAGCAGTGTGAGGGACGGAATCTCTGGAAACACCATATATTTT.

The chain couples TRBV7-9 to TRBJ2-5; 7 bases match TRBD1. The germline gives CDR1 SEHNR, CDR2 FQNEAQ (reference sequence). CDR3 length equals 19 residues. V lost 1 base to trimming and J lost 3 bases; unmatched junction nucleotides: 17. For the CDR3, the DNA is TGTGCCAGCAGCTTAGGAAAATGGGACAGAGAGCTAAAAAAAGAGACCCAGTACTTC. Protein: CASSLGKWDRELKKETQYF.

Points on this clonotype: A single base separates this from a much larger clone, so it may be a read error. The chain is built from TRBV27 and TRBJ2-1, with 15 bases lining up with TRBD2. This CDR3 has 15 residues. Germline V gene lookup returns CDR1 MNHEY and CDR2 SMNVEV (reference sequence). Germline trimming cut 3 bases from V and 9 bases from J; bases unmatched to any gene: 3. CDR3 nucleotide sequence: TGTGCCAGCAGTTTCGGACTAGCGGGAGGGGGTGAGCAGTTCTTC. Translating gives CASSFGLAGGGEQFF.

The sample holds many counts of this clonotype. The chain recombines TRBV6-2 or TRBV6-3 with TRBJ2-7, with 12 bases aligning to TRBD1. The CDR3 has 15 amino acids. Looked up from germline, CDR1 is MNHEY and CDR2 is SVGEGT. Trimming cost V 5 bases and J 3 bases; bases outside gene matches: 5. The CDR3 loop is CASSGGTGGHYEQYF. CDR3 sequence (DNA): TGTGCCAGCAGTGGCGGGACAGGGGGCCACTACGAGCAGTACTTC.

This clonotype was counted many times. DNA of the CDR3: TGTGCCAGCAGCTCCCCGGGCTGGGGGGACTACGAGCAGTACTTC. Translated: CASSSPGWGDYEQYF. The chain combines TRBV11-2 with TRBJ2-7; perhaps TRBD2 as D (6 bases). This CDR3 contains 15 residues. Germline CDR1 reads SGHAT; CDR2 reads FQNNGV. V lost 4 bases, J lost 3 bases, and 16 bases lay in between.

The sample holds many counts of this clonotype. This chain uses TRBV12-3 or TRBV12-4 with TRBJ2-3, with 10 bases aligning to TRBD2. V shed 5 bases and J 4 bases; nucleotides not matched to a gene: 3. This CDR3 region has 14 residues. The CDR3 DNA reads as TGTGCCAGCAGTCTCGGGACTAGCGCAGATACGCAGTATTTT. Amino acids: CASSLGTSADTQYF.

This clonotype has only one observation. The chain couples TRBV12-3 or TRBV12-4 to TRBJ2-1; D possibly corresponds to TRBD2 (6 bases). The DNA matches TRBJ2-5 better at its end, which makes the J call doubtful. CDR3 size: 14 residues. The CDR3 region is CASSGSRFEETQYF. In DNA form, the CDR3 reads TGTGCCAGCAGCGGGAGTCGGTTCGAGGAGACCCAGTACTTC.

The sample holds many counts of this clonotype. This chain connects TRBV7-6 to TRBJ1-5; D is unclear. The CDR3 spans 14 residues. The V end lost 1 base, the J end lost 4 bases, and 8 bases lay between the germline ends. CDR1 SGHVS and CDR2 FNYEAQ come from the germline V gene. The CDR3 coding sequence is TGTGCCAGCAGCTTAGGGGAGGAAAATCAGCCCCAGCATTTT. Translation: CASSLGEENQPQHF.

Many counts were recorded for this clonotype. The V and J genes are TRBV20-1 and TRBJ1-1; 7 bases align to TRBD1. This CDR3 comprises 14 residues. J gave up 5 bases and V 0 bases, and 6 bases lay outside the gene matches. From germline, CDR1 is DFQATT and CDR2 SNEGSKA (reference sequence). The CDR3 is CSARDNRGETEAFF. Here the CDR3 DNA reads TGCAGTGCTAGAGATAACAGGGGTGAGACTGAAGCTTTCTTT.

This clonotype was seen repeatedly, ten times or more. The chain recombines TRBV6-2 or TRBV6-3 with TRBJ2-3, with 9 bases that match TRBD1. The CDR3 covers 16 residues. The J segment lost 1 base and the V segment lost 6 bases, leaving 8 bases of the junction unmatched. Germline V gene data show CDR1 as MNHEY and CDR2 as SVGEGT. The chain's CDR3 is CASRPWGQGGTDTQYF. The CDR3 DNA follows: TGTGCCAGCAGACCGTGGGGACAGGGAGGCACAGATACGCAGTATTTT.

The rearrangement links TRBV7-8 to TRBJ2-5; a possible D gene is TRBD2 (7 bases). Trimming took 5 bases from V and 5 from J, leaving 18 bases between them. Germline values: CDR1 SGHVS, CDR2 FQNEAQ. The CDR3 is made up of 15 amino acids. This CDR3 reads CASSPGGGAVETQYF. CDR3 bases: TGTGCCAGCAGCCCCGGAGGGGGGGCAGTGGAGACCCAGTACTTC.

The CDR3 here is CAWTTGGYEQYF. As DNA, the CDR3 is TGTGCCTGGACGACAGGGGGCTACGAGCAGTACTTC. This chain uses TRBV30 with TRBJ2-7, with 9 bases matching TRBD1. The V and J ends lost 4 bases and 3 bases, in that order; junction bases with no gene match: 1. Looked up from germline, CDR1 is GTSNPN and CDR2 is SVGIG (reference sequence). There are 12 residues in the CDR3.

Points on this clonotype: It may be a read error: a sequence one base away is much more abundant. The chain recombines TRBV6-2 or TRBV6-3 with TRBJ2-7, with 14 positions matching TRBD2. CDR3 length equals 15 residues. V shed 5 bases, J shed 5 bases, and the junction held 5 bases outside the gene matches. Per germline, CDR1 MNHEY and CDR2 SVGEGT. The CDR3 coding sequence is TGTGCCAGCAGTGAAGGGACTAGCGGGAGTCACGAGCAGTACTTC. It is translated as CASSEGTSGSHEQYF.

Ten or more counts support this clonotype. V gene TRBV29-1 combines with J gene TRBJ2-7; 8 bases match TRBD2. Germline trimming cut 1 base from V and 2 bases from J; bases unmatched to any gene: 4. This CDR3 comprises 14 residues. Per the germline V gene, CDR1 is SQVTM and CDR2 is ANQGSEA. The chain's CDR3 is CSVEGLAGPYEQYF. The CDR3 nucleotides read TGCAGCGTTGAAGGTCTAGCGGGTCCCTACGAGCAGTACTTC.

This chain joins TRBV20-1 and TRBJ2-1; a weak D match, TRBD1 (6 bases). CDR3 size: 13 residues. Trimming pared 5 bases from V and 2 bases from J, leaving 10 bases between. Germline V gene sequence: CDR1 DFQATT, CDR2 SNEGSKA (reference sequence). The CDR3 is CSALDRTYNEQFF. The CDR3 coding sequence is TGCAGTGCTCTGGACAGAACCTACAATGAGCAGTTCTTC.

The rearrangement joins TRBV7-9 to TRBJ2-7; TRBD2 agrees at 14 bases. Germline V gene sequence: CDR1 SEHNR, CDR2 FQNEAQ (reference sequence). The CDR3 is 17 amino acids. Losses at the gene ends were 1 base for V and 2 bases for J; bases not matched to a gene: 4. The CDR3 DNA sequence: TGTGCCAGCAGCTTAGATCTGACTAGCGGGAGGGCCTACGAGCAGTACTTC. Protein: CASSLDLTSGRAYEQYF.

This clonotype was recorded at least ten times. The CDR3 loop reads CASSFWGNTEAFF. Written as DNA, the CDR3 is TGTGCCAGCAGCTTCTGGGGGAACACTGAAGCTTTCTTT. The chain is built from TRBV7-9 and TRBJ1-1; D not resolved. Germline loops: CDR1 SEHNR, CDR2 FQNEAQ (reference sequence). The CDR3 consists of 13 residues. Trimming stripped 3 bases from V and 1 base from J, with 6 bases between.

This clonotype has only a few counts. V usage is TRBV5-1 and J usage is TRBJ2-2, with 7 positions matching TRBD1. This CDR3 comprises 15 residues. From germline, CDR1 is SGHRS and CDR2 YFSETQ. The junction had 3 bases not matched to a gene; V was cut back by 2 bases and J by 2 bases. CDR3 residues: CASSFGTVNTGELFF. The CDR3 nucleotides read TGCGCCAGCAGCTTCGGGACAGTTAACACCGGGGAGCTGTTTTTT. Using reference TRBV5-1 and TRBJ2-2 for the parts outside the CDR3, the full variable domain is KAGVTQTPRYLIKTRGQQVTLSCSPISGHRSVSWYQQTPGQGLQFLFEYFSETQRNKGNFPGRFSGRQFSNSRSEMNVSTLELGDSALYLCASSFGTVNTGELFFGEGSRLTVL.